Reported below is one TCR beta chain. CD3+CD4+ and CD3+CD8+ cells were FACS-sorted from thawed unstimulated PBMCs. The CDR3 has 13 amino acids. Trimming stripped 1 base from V and 2 bases from J, with 5 bases between. Germline CDR1 KGHSH, CDR2 LQKENI. The entry originates in a study of T cell clones after liver transplantation. As for the study in general: Without induction therapy, subjects received standard immunosuppression until 12-24 months post-transplant.

The repertoire was sequenced with immunoSEQ multiplex PCR; TCRdb's copy has only in-frame clones and lacks some. The data show 65,000 to 80,000 clones, 75% to 90% seen once. The TCR comes from a human donor who received a liver transplant. This chain links TRBV18 with TRBJ2-5, with a tentative D call TRBD2 (5 bases). Sequencing used CD4+ T cells from blood, obtained before liver transplant. In nucleotides, the CDR3 is TGTGCCAGCTCACCACGGGAGCAAGAGACCCAGTACTTC. Its translation is CASSPREQETQYF.